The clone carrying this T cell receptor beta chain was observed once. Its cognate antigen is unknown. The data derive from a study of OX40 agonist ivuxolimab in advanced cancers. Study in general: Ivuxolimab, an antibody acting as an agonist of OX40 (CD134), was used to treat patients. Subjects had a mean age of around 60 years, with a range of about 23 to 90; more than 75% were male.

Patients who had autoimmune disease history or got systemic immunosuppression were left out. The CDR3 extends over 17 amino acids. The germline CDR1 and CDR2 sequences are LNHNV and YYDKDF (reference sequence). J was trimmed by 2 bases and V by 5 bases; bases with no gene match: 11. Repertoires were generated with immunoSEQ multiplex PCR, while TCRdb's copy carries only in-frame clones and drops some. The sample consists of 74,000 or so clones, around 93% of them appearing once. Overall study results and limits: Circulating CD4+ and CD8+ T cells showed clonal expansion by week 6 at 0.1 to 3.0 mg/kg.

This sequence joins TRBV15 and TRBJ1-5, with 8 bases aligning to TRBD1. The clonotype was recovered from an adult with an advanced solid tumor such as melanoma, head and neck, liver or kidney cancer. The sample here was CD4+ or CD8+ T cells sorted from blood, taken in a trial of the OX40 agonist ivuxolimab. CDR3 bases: TGTGCCACCAGCCAGGTTGGACAGGGAGGTGGCAATCAGCCCCAGCATTTT. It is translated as CATSQVGQGGGNQPQHF.